These 6 T cell receptor beta chains were all obtained from the same sample, sequenced in a study of blood T cell repertoires in COVID-19. Sequenced by immunoSEQ multiplex PCR; TCRdb stores in-frame clones only, minus some. The sample holds approximately 57,000 clones; just under 90% are singletons and the top ten take 3% to 5%. Material for sequencing was peripheral blood. Every receptor here comes from a man between 50 and 59 years old with acute or convalescent COVID-19.

The gene calls are TRBV11-2 and TRBJ1-6, with TRBD1 matching over 7 bases. The trim removed 5 bases at V and 7 bases at J, leaving 8 bases unmatched. Germline loops: CDR1 SGHAT, CDR2 FQNNGV. The CDR3 totals 15 residues. In DNA form, the CDR3 reads TGTGCCAGCAGCATTAACCGGGACAGAAATTCACCCCTCCACTTT. Its protein is CASSINRDRNSPLHF.

The chain couples TRBV3-1 (or the pseudogene TRBV3-2) to TRBJ2-4; tentatively, D is TRBD2 (7 bases). CDR1 is LGHDT, CDR2 YNNKEL, per germline (reference sequence). The CDR3 is 18 residues long. Trimming left V 3 bases short and J 0 bases short, with 18 bases between. The CDR3 DNA sequence: TGTGCCAGCAGCCACCCCCGGGGGGCGGCCCTAGCCAAAAACATTCAGTACTTC. It is translated as CASSHPRGAALAKNIQYF.

The chain couples TRBV7-6 to TRBJ2-7; D call uncertain. Germline V CDR1 and CDR2: SGHVS, FNYEAQ. The CDR3 totals 14 residues. V lost 0 bases, J lost 5 bases, and 11 bases lay in between. The CDR3 DNA follows: TGTGCCAGCAGCTTAGCGGCAAAAAACGACGAGCAGTACTTC. It translates to CASSLAAKNDEQYF.

This clone came up a few times. The genes are TRBV27 and TRBJ1-1; D unresolved. The CDR3 sequence is 14 residues long. Trimming shortened V by 2 bases and J by 3 bases, and 10 bases separated the two germline ends. The germline gives CDR1 MNHEY, CDR2 SMNVEV (reference sequence). The CDR3 DNA sequence: TGTGCCAGCAGTTTAGCGGGGTTGTACACTGAAGCTTTCTTT. It specifies CASSLAGLYTEAFF.

This chain connects TRBV12-3 or TRBV12-4 to TRBJ2-7; D possibly corresponds to TRBD1 (6 bases). The V end lost 3 bases, the J end lost 4 bases, and 10 bases lay between the germline ends. The CDR3 totals 13 residues. The CDR3 DNA is TGTGCCAGCAGTTTTTCAGGGGAATACGAGCAGTACTTC. It encodes CASSFSGEYEQYF.

This sequence joins TRBV5-1 and TRBJ1-1; weak D call: TRBD1 (5 bases). Trimming took 0 bases from V and 0 from J, leaving 12 bases between them. Germline V gene lookup returns CDR1 SGHRS and CDR2 YFSETQ. The CDR3 is made up of 16 amino acids. CDR3 DNA sequence: TGCGCCAGCAGCTTGGACGGGGGAAGGGTGAACACTGAAGCTTTCTTT. It codes for CASSLDGGRVNTEAFF.